A selection of T cell receptor beta chains follows, all from one sample in a study of T cell responses to AZD1222 COVID-19 vaccine. Clones were read by immunoSEQ multiplex PCR, and TCRdb kept only the in-frame ones, dropping some. The sample yields around 99,000 clones, approximately 90% seen once. The sequencing here drew on peripheral blood, taken on day 0 of AZD1222 vaccination. The receptors here all came from an adult in good health. The CDR3 runs from the conserved cysteine through the conserved F or W.

CASSSITGGAYNSPLHF | TRBJ1-6 | 17 | TRBV5-8
CASHVKEAPGYGYTF | TRBJ1-2 | 15 | TRBV6-5
CASSLVQGALTGELFF | TRBJ2-2 | 16 | TRBV7-2
CASSPLTLRESPLHF | TRBJ1-6 | 15 | TRBV18
CASSQVDSSYNSPLHF | TRBJ1-6 | 16 | TRBV4-3
CATSDPRGSGSEQYF | TRBJ2-7 | 15 | TRBV24-1
CASSLGPPVLGGYTF | TRBJ1-2 | 15 | TRBV5-6
CASSLGGVTGQPQHF | TRBJ1-5 | 15 | TRBV5-8
CASSQEAAAQETQYF | TRBJ2-5 | 15 | TRBV3-1/TRBV3-2
CSVDRQGSEAFF | TRBJ1-1 | 12 | TRBV29-1
CAASTGSAGNTIYF | TRBJ1-3 | 14 | TRBV7-8
CATSDFHTGGTGELFF | TRBJ2-2 | 16 | TRBV24-1
CASSGSRANYGYTF | TRBJ1-2 | 14 | TRBV2
CASSPSIFLAEQYF | TRBJ2-7 | 14 | TRBV5-5
CASSFRAGGSVGEQFF | TRBJ2-1 | 16 | TRBV27
CASSTQGGLRSYEQYF | TRBJ2-7 | 16 | TRBV7-2
CASSLRAGVNEKLFF | TRBJ1-4 | 15 | TRBV5-8
CASSYSGTSGKEQYF | TRBJ2-7 | 15 | TRBV6-2/TRBV6-3
CASTLARYMNTEAFF | TRBJ1-1 | 15 | TRBV6-5
CAISARATQHF | TRBJ1-5 | 11 | TRBV28
CASSLRGGGNQPQHF | TRBJ1-5 | 15 | TRBV5-8
CASSFGSNQPQHF | TRBJ1-5 | 13 | TRBV12-3/TRBV12-4